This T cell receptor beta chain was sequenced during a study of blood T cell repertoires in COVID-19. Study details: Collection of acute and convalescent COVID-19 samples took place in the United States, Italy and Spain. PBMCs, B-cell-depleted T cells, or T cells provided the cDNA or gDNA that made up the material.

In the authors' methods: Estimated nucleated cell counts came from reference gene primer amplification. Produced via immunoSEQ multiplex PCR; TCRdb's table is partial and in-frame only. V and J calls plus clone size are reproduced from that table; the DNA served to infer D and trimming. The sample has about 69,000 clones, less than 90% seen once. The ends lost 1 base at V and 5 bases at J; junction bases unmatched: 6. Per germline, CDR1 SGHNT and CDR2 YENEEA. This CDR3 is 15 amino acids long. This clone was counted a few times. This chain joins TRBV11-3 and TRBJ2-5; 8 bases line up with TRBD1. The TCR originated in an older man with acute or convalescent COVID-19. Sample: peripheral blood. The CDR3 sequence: CASSLGTGKGETQYF. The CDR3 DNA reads TGTGCCAGCAGCTTAGGGACAGGGAAGGGGGAGACCCAGTACTTC.